This TCR beta chain was retrieved from a study of CD8+ T cells in alopecia areata. Across the study: Administration of oral tofacitinib to treated patients was at 5 to 10 mg twice daily.

cDNA reverse transcribed from extracted RNA served as the sequencing template. Assay: immunoSEQ multiplex PCR; the TCRdb copy retains only in-frame clones and omits some. Here the sample spans 110,000 to 150,000 clones, about 59% being singletons. Germline assignment: CDR1 SNHLY and CDR2 FYNNEI. The CDR3 totals 16 residues. V was clipped by 4 bases and J by 5 bases; unmatched bases: 12. The sample's treatment: oral pan-JAK inhibitor, 5-10 mg twice daily. For this clone: No antigen is known for it.

Study-wide results and caveats: When scalp samples are sequenced, resident alphabeta T cells of normal skin are also captured. Alopecia totalis/universalis scalp especially showed more expanded CD8+ clones than normal scalp.

The sample in question was CD8+ T cells sorted from blood, obtained at week 4, from a patient treated with tofacitinib. The V gene is TRBV2, the J gene TRBJ2-5; 8 bases are a match to TRBD2. The sequence was collected from a human donor with alopecia areata. Here the CDR3 reads CASSGLAPGAGETQYF. CDR3 in DNA: TGTGCCAGCAGTGGACTAGCGCCCGGGGCGGGGGAGACCCAGTACTTC.